This T cell receptor (beta chain) was recorded in a study of cytomegalovirus exposure and HLA in healthy donors. On this clone: Its antigen is currently unknown.

This CDR3 spans 14 amino acids. V lost 2 bases and J lost 9; bases outside the gene matches: 6. The germline CDR1 and CDR2 sequences are SNHLY and FYNNEI. 13 Jbeta primers and 60 Vbeta primers were used for the PCR. Clones were read by immunoSEQ multiplex PCR, and TCRdb kept only the in-frame ones, dropping some. The sample lists about 120,000 clones, 65% to 80% occurring once. Points from the study as a whole: V- and J-gene trimming of TCR beta was linked (in a later analysis) to a missense DCLRE1C variant.

Specimen: PBMCs. The clonotype comes from a woman aged 40-49 years in good health and CMV-seropositive. The chain joins TRBV2 to TRBJ2-1; 8 nucleotides match TRBD2. CDR3 bases: TGTGCCAGCAGTGAACCGGGGGGGCCTGTTGAGCAGTTCTTC. As protein: CASSEPGGPVEQFF.